This T cell receptor beta chain was sequenced during a study of T cell repertoires in cytomegalovirus infection. Study background: CMV infection together with matching HLA type was indicated by public TCR beta signatures. Findings and limits, study-wide: The study found HLA-C-restricted CMV-specific TCR beta clonotypes dominating the ex vivo response. Summed frequency of public TCR beta families distinguished CMV carriers with the relevant HLA.

Via MiXCR, TCRdb re-called the reads, giving one row per CDR3 protein. The data contain 150,000 to 200,000 distinct CDR3 sequences, approximately 9.7% of them singletons. In the case of this clonotype: Its antigen remains unknown.

The origin of this receptor is a human donor in good health (CMV status not recorded). Some clones in this sample may be carry-over from other donors' samples. The sequenced material came from PBMCs.

As DNA, the CDR3 is TGTGCCAGCAGCTTAGTATCCCCAACAGGGGGCCAATACGAGCAGTACTTC. It is translated as CASSLVSPTGGQYEQYF. The rearrangement links TRBV7-9 to TRBJ2-7; the match to TRBD1 covers 9 bases. In germline, CDR1 is SEHNR, CDR2 FQNEAQ (reference sequence). The CDR3 consists of 17 residues. The J segment lost 4 bases and the V segment lost 1 base, leaving 11 bases of the junction unmatched.